Each of the 8 T cell receptor beta chains below was sequenced from the same sample in a study of blood T cells in healthy people across ages. The use of a sample-barcoded 5' primer and a J-beta primer mix characterized a second PCR of roughly 6 to 11 cycles. TCRdb reprocessed the 5' RACE reads via MiXCR and lists one record per CDR3 protein. This repertoire shows fewer than 1,000,000 distinct CDR3 sequences, around 50% found once; its top ten account for 15% to 20%. The sequencing sample was made of blood. These receptor sequences come from a man of 80 years or more in good health.

This chain connects TRBV14 to TRBJ2-3; 8 bases align to TRBD2. J lost 4 bases, V lost 5 bases, and 5 bases had no gene match. This CDR3 is built from 14 residues. Germline lookup yields CDR1 SGHDN and CDR2 FVKESK. CDR3 in amino acids: CASSYSGAADTQYF. CDR3 bases: TGTGCCAGCAGCTATAGCGGGGCGGCAGATACGCAGTATTTT.

On this clonotype itself: A much larger clone differs by one base, so this may be a read error. The chain couples TRBV12-3 or TRBV12-4 to TRBJ2-6, with D hard to call. Trimming shortened V by 5 bases and J by 3 bases, and 14 bases separated the two germline ends. The CDR3 spans 16 residues. In nucleotides, the CDR3 is TGTGCCAGCAGTCCCCTCTCAGTCTTTGGGGCCAACGTCCTGACTTTC. Translation gives CASSPLSVFGANVLTF.

This clonotype has more than one count but fewer than ten. The chain joins TRBV5-1 to TRBJ1-1; TRBD1 matches 9 bases. The germline gives CDR1 SGHRS, CDR2 YFSETQ. The CDR3 has 15 residues. J gave up 1 base and V 0 bases, and 1 base lay outside the gene matches. CDR3: CASSLVQGANTEAFF. In DNA, the CDR3 is TGCGCCAGCAGCTTGGTACAGGGGGCGAACACTGAAGCTTTCTTT.

J is TRBJ1-1 and V is TRBV6-5; 7 bases are shared with TRBD1. The CDR3 totals 14 residues. V lost 2 bases and J lost 2; bases outside the gene matches: 2. Germline V gene lookup returns CDR1 MNHEY and CDR2 SVGAGI. CDR3 residues: CASSYRDSNTEAFF. In DNA form, the CDR3 reads TGTGCCAGCAGTTACCGGGACAGCAACACTGAAGCTTTCTTT.

This chain joins TRBV7-3 and TRBJ2-5, with TRBD2 matching 7 bases. Trimming at V came to 5 bases and at J to 5 bases, leaving 5 bases not matched to a gene. The CDR3 extends over 13 amino acids. Germline V gives CDR1 SGHTA, CDR2 FQGTGA. CDR3 nucleotides: TGTGCCAGCAGCCGGGGGGTTTTGGAGACCCAGTACTTC. This codes for CASSRGVLETQYF.

Only one count was recorded for this clonotype. The V gene is TRBV20-1, the J gene TRBJ2-7; D may match TRBD1 or TRBD2 (5 bases each). Germline-derived CDR1 and CDR2 are DFQATT and SNEGSKA (reference sequence). CDR3 length: 13 amino acids. V was cut by 5 bases and J by 7 bases, with 18 bases left in between. The CDR3, as DNA: TGCAGTGCTGCCGGGACGGCCTCTGGGGAGCAGTACTTC. The encoded protein is CSAAGTASGEQYF.

This clonotype was observed a few times. The J gene is TRBJ1-2, the V gene TRBV24-1; weak D call: TRBD1 (5 bases). Trimming shortened V by 5 bases and J by 4 bases, and 16 bases separated the two germline ends. The CDR3 has 15 amino acids. Germline CDR1 reads KGHDR; CDR2 reads SFDVKD. The chain's CDR3 is CATSGPWDGTYGYTF. CDR3 DNA: TGTGCCACCAGTGGCCCTTGGGACGGGACCTATGGCTACACCTTC.

J is TRBJ2-7 and V is TRBV10-3, with TRBD1 matching over 10 bases. The CDR3 totals 14 residues. The germline V gene encodes CDR1 ENHRY and CDR2 SYGVKD. The junction had 7 bases not matched to a gene; V was cut back by 6 bases and J by 5 bases. The DNA of the CDR3 is TGTGCCATCAGCCGTTCCGGGACAGGGGACGAGCAGTACTTC. It yields the protein CAISRSGTGDEQYF.